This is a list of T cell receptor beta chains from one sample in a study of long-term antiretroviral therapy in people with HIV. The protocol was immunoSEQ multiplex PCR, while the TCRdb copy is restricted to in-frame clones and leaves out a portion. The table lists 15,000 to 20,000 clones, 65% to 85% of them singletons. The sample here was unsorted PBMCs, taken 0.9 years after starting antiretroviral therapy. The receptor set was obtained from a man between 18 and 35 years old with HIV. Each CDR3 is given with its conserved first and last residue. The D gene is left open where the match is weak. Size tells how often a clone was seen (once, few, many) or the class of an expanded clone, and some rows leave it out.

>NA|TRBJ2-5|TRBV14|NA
TGTGCCAGCAGCCCTAGCCCGCTGGGGACCCAGTACTTC
CASSPSPLGTQYF
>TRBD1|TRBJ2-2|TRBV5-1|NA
TGCGCCAGCAGCTCGGGGGACAGGGTCCCCGGGGAGCTGTTTTTT
CASSSGDRVPGELFF
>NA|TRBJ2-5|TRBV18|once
TGTGCCAGCTCACCAGGGGTCCAAGAGACCCAGTACTTC
CASSPGVQETQYF
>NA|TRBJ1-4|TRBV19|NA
TGTGCCAGTAGTACCGGATACCTTGAAAAACTGTTTTTT
CASSTGYLEKLFF
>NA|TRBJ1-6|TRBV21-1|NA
TGTGCCAGCAGCAGGGGACACGGAGGTCCCCTCCACTTT
CASSRGHGGPLHF
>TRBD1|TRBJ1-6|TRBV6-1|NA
TGTGCCAGCAGTGAACTCGACAGGGGGCATTCACCCCTCCACTTT
CASSELDRGHSPLHF
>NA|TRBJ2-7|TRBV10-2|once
TGCGCCAGCAGTCCCCGGACAGATAGCTCCTACGAGCAGTACTTC
CASSPRTDSSYEQYF
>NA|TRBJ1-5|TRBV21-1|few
TGTGCCAGCAGCCACGAAGGGGGCAGGGTGGTTCAGCCCCAGCATTTT
CASSHEGGRVVQPQHF
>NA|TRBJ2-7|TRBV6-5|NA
TGTGCCAGCGGAAAAGGGCCGACCTTCGAGCAGTACTTC
CASGKGPTFEQYF
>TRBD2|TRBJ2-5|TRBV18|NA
TGTGCCAGCTCACCCTATAGCGGGGGGGAAGAGACCCAGTACTTC
CASSPYSGGEETQYF
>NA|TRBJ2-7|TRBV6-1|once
TGTGCCAGCAGTGAAGCGCGTTCGTCTACTTCCTACGAGCAGTACTTC
CASSEARSSTSYEQYF
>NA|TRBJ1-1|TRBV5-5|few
TGTGCCAGCAGCCAGAACACTGAAGCTTTCTTT
CASSQNTEAFF
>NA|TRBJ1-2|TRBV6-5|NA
TGTGCCAGCAGTTCCGATACCCGGGCCATCGCGGGCTACACCTTC
CASSSDTRAIAGYTF
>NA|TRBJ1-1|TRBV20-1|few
TGCAGTGCTACCCCGGGACTTGAAGCTTTCTTT
CSATPGLEAFF
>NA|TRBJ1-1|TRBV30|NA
TGTGCCTGGACCCGGGGACCGAACACTGAAGCTTTCTTT
CAWTRGPNTEAFF
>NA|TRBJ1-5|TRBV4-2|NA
TGTGCCAGCAGCCAAGATGGTGGTGGGGATCAGCCCCAGCATTTT
CASSQDGGGDQPQHF
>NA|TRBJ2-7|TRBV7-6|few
TGTGCCAGCAGCTTTCGGGACACCGCTTACGAGCAGTACTTC
CASSFRDTAYEQYF
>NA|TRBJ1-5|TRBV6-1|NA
TGTGCCAGCAGGCCACAGGGATATCAGCCCCAGCATTTT
CASRPQGYQPQHF
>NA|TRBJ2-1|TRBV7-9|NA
TGTGCCAGCAGCCCACCGGGTCGGTCTTACAATGAGCAGTTCTTC
CASSPPGRSYNEQFF
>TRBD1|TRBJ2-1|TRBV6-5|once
TGTGCCAGCAGTTCAACAGGGGATGAGCAGTTCTTC
CASSSTGDEQFF
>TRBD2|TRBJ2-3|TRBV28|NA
TGTGCCAGCAGCCTAGGGGCGACTAGCGGGGGGGGCACAGATACGCAGTATTTT
CASSLGATSGGGTDTQYF
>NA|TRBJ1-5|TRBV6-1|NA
TGTGCCAGCAGTGCCTACAGTCAGAAAGATCAGCCCCAGCATTTT
CASSAYSQKDQPQHF
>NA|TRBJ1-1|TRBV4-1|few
TGCGCCAGCAGCCAAGATCCGGGACCAAATGGAGCTTTCTTT
CASSQDPGPNGAFF
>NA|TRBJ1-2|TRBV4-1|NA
TGCGCCAGCAGCCAAGAATTGATGGAGACGGGGGGCTACACCTTC
CASSQELMETGGYTF
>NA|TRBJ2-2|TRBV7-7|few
TGTGCTAGCAGCAAAGGGGCAGACGGCGGGGAGCTGTTTTTT
CASSKGADGGELFF
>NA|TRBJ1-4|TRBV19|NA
TGTGCCAGTAGCATCCGGTTTCAAGGTGCAAAACTGTTTTTT
CASSIRFQGAKLFF